This T cell receptor beta chain is drawn from a study of T cells in Graves' hyperthyroidism and ophthalmopathy. Germline V gene sequence: CDR1 MNHEY, CDR2 SMNVEV (reference sequence). Trimming took 4 bases from V and 3 from J, leaving 8 bases between them. The CDR3 has 13 residues. Amplification yielded TCR beta CDR3 regions, with RNA transcripts as the source. Using the HTBI primer set, a first-round RT-PCR was run on the TCR CDR3. TCRdb itself ran the multiplex PCR reads through MiXCR, one entry per CDR3 protein. This sample carries 490,000 or so distinct CDR3 sequences, approximately 23% of them seen once, and the ten largest clones take roughly 49%. This clonotype was recorded at least ten times.

The sample comprised blood. This chain links TRBV27 with TRBJ2-3; D not resolved. This sequence was found in a woman between 70 and 85 years old with Graves' ophthalmopathy. The CDR3: CASSYISTDTQYF. Here the CDR3 DNA reads TGTGCCAGCAGTTATATATCTACAGATACGCAGTATTTT.